This T cell receptor (beta chain) was found in a study of T cell responses to AZD1222 COVID-19 vaccine. Points from the study as a whole: Among AZD1222 vaccinees, only 5 to 7 were seropositive at baseline. A mostly white British donor set with more females was recruited, and clonal diversity was possibly underestimated.

The CDR3 is 15 amino acids. Germline CDR1 reads MNHEY; CDR2 reads SVGAGI. The trim removed 6 bases at V and 7 bases at J, leaving 11 bases unmatched. About this clone itself: As yet, its antigen is unknown.

The method was immunoSEQ multiplex PCR; TCRdb's version includes in-frame clones alone and lacks a portion of them. This table holds under 150,000 clones, approximately 88% found once. Pooling was applied to second doses at about 4 or about 12 weeks. Sample: peripheral blood, taken 28 days after the second AZD1222 dose. This sequence joins TRBV6-5 and TRBJ2-1; 8 nucleotides line up with TRBD1. This TCR derives from an adult who received the AZD1222 COVID-19 vaccine. The CDR3 region has the DNA TGTGCCAGCAGAACCCAGGGGGCTGGTTTGAATGAGCAGTTCTTC. This encodes CASRTQGAGLNEQFF.